This T cell receptor beta chain was obtained from a study of blood T cell repertoires in COVID-19. Repertoires were generated with immunoSEQ multiplex PCR, while TCRdb's copy carries only in-frame clones and drops some. Of about 120,000 clones in the sample, 70% to 80% were seen once. The CDR3 is 15 residues long. Trimming left V 0 bases short and J 3 bases short, with 9 bases between. CDR1 is SGHAT, CDR2 FQNNGV, per germline. The sample consisted of peripheral blood. This chain links TRBV11-2 with TRBJ1-3, with unresolved D. The receptor was isolated from a human donor in a cohort sampled during active COVID-19. CDR3 DNA: TGTGCCAGCAGCTTAGACGGGATCTTTGGAAACACCATATATTTT. This translates into CASSLDGIFGNTIYF.